The 16 T cell receptor beta chains listed next were all sequenced from one sample in a study of cytomegalovirus exposure and HLA in healthy donors. PCR amplification relied on 60 Vbeta primers (plus 13 Jbeta primers). TCRdb keeps only in-frame clones here, not all; method: immunoSEQ multiplex PCR. The sample includes some 150,000 clones, roughly 78% of them seen just once. The sample taken for sequencing was PBMCs. The receptors here all came from a man aged 45-65 years in good health and CMV-seropositive.

The rearrangement links TRBV6-1 to TRBJ2-7, with 12 positions matching TRBD1. There are 13 residues in the CDR3. CDR1 and CDR2 (germline): MNHNS, SASEGT. Trimming cost V 8 bases and J 6 bases; bases outside gene matches: 5. The CDR3 sequence: CASSRDRGLEQYF. CDR3 DNA: TGTGCCAGCTCCCGGGACAGGGGGCTCGAGCAGTACTTC.

This chain links TRBV7-2 with TRBJ1-2; weak D call: TRBD1 (6 bases). The CDR3 extends over 15 amino acids. Trimming removed 5 bases from V and 8 bases from J, with 21 bases in between. The V gene's germline CDR1 is SGHTA and CDR2 FQGNSA. DNA of the CDR3: TGTGCCAGCAGCCAGAGACAGGCCCAAACCGGGGGCTACACCTTC. Translation gives CASSQRQAQTGGYTF. Supplemented by reference TRBV7-2 and TRBJ1-2, the full variable domain reads GAGVSQSPSNKVTEKGKDVELRCDPISGHTALYWYRQSLGQGLEFLIYFQGNSAPDKSGLPSDRFSAERTGGSVSTLTIQRTQQEDSAVYLCASSQRQAQTGGYTFGSGTRLTVV.

The sample holds one count of this clone. This sequence joins TRBV19 and TRBJ1-4; D is possibly TRBD1 (6 bases). V lost 8 bases to trimming and J lost 7 bases, with 23 bases between them. In germline, CDR1 is LNHDA, CDR2 SQIVND (reference sequence). This CDR3 contains 16 residues. The CDR3 DNA reads as TGTGCCAGTTCACCGATGCGCGGGGGCGGGAGTGAAAAACTGTTTTTT. This translates into CASSPMRGGGSEKLFF.

The chain employs TRBV19 and TRBJ2-5; 7 nucleotides line up with TRBD1. Per the germline V gene, CDR1 is LNHDA and CDR2 is SQIVND (reference sequence). The length of the CDR3 is 13 residues. J lost 4 bases, V lost 4 bases, and 3 bases had no gene match. The DNA for the CDR3 is TGTGCCAGTAGTAAGGGGGCGAGAGAGACCCAGTACTTC. This translates into CASSKGARETQYF.

The chain carries TRBV18 and TRBJ1-1, with 10 positions matching TRBD1. The CDR3 loop spans 13 amino acids. With V trimmed by 3 bases and J by 5 bases, 0 bases remained unmatched. Germline V gene data show CDR1 as KGHSH and CDR2 as LQKENI. CDR3 bases: TGTGCCAGCTCACCGGACAGGGGGACTGAAGCTTTCTTT. Translating gives CASSPDRGTEAFF.

The chain employs TRBV7-9 and TRBJ1-3; 7 bases are shared with TRBD1. The germline V gene has CDR1 SEHNR and CDR2 FQNEAQ (reference sequence). The J segment lost 0 bases and the V segment lost 5 bases, leaving 13 bases of the junction unmatched. The CDR3 runs to 18 residues. The CDR3 spells CASSDRASGQSSGNTIYF. CDR3 bases: TGTGCCAGCAGCGACCGCGCCTCGGGACAGAGCTCTGGAAACACCATATATTTT.

The chain is built from TRBV5-6 and TRBJ1-6; TRBD1 matches at 10 bases. Germline-derived CDR1 and CDR2 are SGHDT and YYEEEE. This CDR3 spans 16 amino acids. The trim removed 0 bases at V and 9 bases at J, leaving 6 bases unmatched. CDR3: CASSLGQGASFSPLHF. The DNA for the CDR3 is TGTGCCAGCAGCTTGGGACAGGGGGCGTCTTTTTCACCCCTCCACTTT. The whole variable domain, filled in from reference TRBV5-6 and TRBJ1-6, reads DAGVTQSPTHLIKTRGQQVTLRCSPKSGHDTVSWYQQALGQGPQFIFQYYEEEERQRGNFPDRFSGHQFPNYSSELNVNALLLGDSALYLCASSLGQGASFSPLHFGNGTRLTVT.

This chain links TRBV5-1 with TRBJ2-7, with D possibly matching TRBD1 (5 bases). The CDR3 length is 14 residues. V was cut by 0 bases and J by 0 bases, with 7 bases left in between. In germline, CDR1 is SGHRS, CDR2 YFSETQ. The CDR3 sequence: CASSLAGYSYEQYF. In DNA, the CDR3 is TGCGCCAGCAGCTTGGCAGGGTACTCCTACGAGCAGTACTTC.

The chain uses TRBV6-6 and TRBJ1-4, with 7 positions matching TRBD1. Germline trimming cut 5 bases from V and 1 base from J; bases unmatched to any gene: 1. This CDR3 is built from 14 residues. Germline CDR1 is MNHNY and CDR2 is SVGAGI (reference sequence). The CDR3 spells CASSNRGTNEKLFF. The CDR3 region has the DNA TGTGCCAGCAGTAACAGGGGAACTAATGAAAAACTGTTTTTT.

The V call is TRBV14, the J call TRBJ1-1; 7 bases align to TRBD1. There are 16 residues in the CDR3. CDR1 and CDR2 from the germline V gene are SGHDN and FVKESK. The V segment lost 0 bases and the J segment 4 bases; nucleotides outside the gene matches: 8. The CDR3 sequence: CASSQDLGAGGTEAFF. In DNA, the CDR3 is TGTGCCAGCAGCCAAGACTTGGGGGCAGGGGGCACTGAAGCTTTCTTT.

This clone occurred once. J is TRBJ2-7 and V is TRBV4-1, with a tentative D call TRBD2 (6 bases). V was cut by 4 bases and J by 5 bases, with 21 bases left in between. The CDR3 spans 16 residues. CDR1 and CDR2 (germline): MGHRA, YSYEKL. CDR3 nucleotides: TGCGCCAGCAGCCCCTTCCCCGGAGGGCTAATGGACGAGCAGTACTTC. Amino acids: CASSPFPGGLMDEQYF.

The chain couples TRBV7-9 to TRBJ1-4; D gene uncertain. V shed 5 bases and J shed 0 bases, with 10 bases lying between them. This CDR3 is built from 15 residues. Germline CDR1 is SEHNR and CDR2 is FQNEAQ (reference sequence). CDR3 bases: TGTGCCAGCAGCGGCCCAGGCGCAACTAATGAAAAACTGTTTTTT. Residues: CASSGPGATNEKLFF.

Points on this clone: At one of its ends the junction is not consistent with the germline gene, which may arise from a read error. Other DNA variants within this sample encode the same CDR3. The gene calls are TRBV6-6 and TRBJ1-2; TRBD1 agrees at 9 bases. CDR3 size: 14 residues. Looked up from germline, CDR1 is MNHNY and CDR2 is SVGAGI (reference sequence). CDR3 in amino acids: CASSYSGQGIGYTF. The CDR3, as DNA: TGCGCCAGCAGTTACTCCGGACAGGGGATTGGCTACACCTTC.

The sample holds a few counts of this clone. This chain connects TRBV11-3 to TRBJ2-2, with D possibly TRBD2 on 6 matching bases. With 0 bases removed from V and 6 bases from J, the gap between germline ends came to 20 bases. The CDR3 has 18 residues. Germline CDR1 reads SGHNT; CDR2 reads YENEEA. CDR3 in amino acids: CASSLDIVRLVSAGELFF. The CDR3 nucleotides read TGTGCCAGCAGCTTAGACATAGTTCGACTAGTCAGTGCCGGGGAGCTGTTTTTT.

The rearrangement joins TRBV5-4 to TRBJ2-5, with TRBD2 matching over 7 bases. Germline CDR1 reads SGHNT; CDR2 reads YYREEE (reference sequence). J was trimmed by 5 bases and V by 6 bases; bases with no gene match: 10. The length of the CDR3 is 14 residues. For the CDR3, the DNA is TGTGCCAGCACGCGGGAGCCCCGTGGGGAGACCCAGTACTTC. It codes for CASTREPRGETQYF.

CDR3 region: CASSAGGNQPQHF. In DNA form, the CDR3 reads TGTGCCAGCAGTGCTGGGGGGAATCAGCCCCAGCATTTT. The V and J genes are TRBV25-1 and TRBJ1-5, with a tentative D call TRBD1 (5 bases). The germline CDR1 and CDR2 sequences are MGHDK and SYGVNS. This CDR3 comprises 13 residues. Trimming cost V 4 bases and J 4 bases, with 8 bases left between them.